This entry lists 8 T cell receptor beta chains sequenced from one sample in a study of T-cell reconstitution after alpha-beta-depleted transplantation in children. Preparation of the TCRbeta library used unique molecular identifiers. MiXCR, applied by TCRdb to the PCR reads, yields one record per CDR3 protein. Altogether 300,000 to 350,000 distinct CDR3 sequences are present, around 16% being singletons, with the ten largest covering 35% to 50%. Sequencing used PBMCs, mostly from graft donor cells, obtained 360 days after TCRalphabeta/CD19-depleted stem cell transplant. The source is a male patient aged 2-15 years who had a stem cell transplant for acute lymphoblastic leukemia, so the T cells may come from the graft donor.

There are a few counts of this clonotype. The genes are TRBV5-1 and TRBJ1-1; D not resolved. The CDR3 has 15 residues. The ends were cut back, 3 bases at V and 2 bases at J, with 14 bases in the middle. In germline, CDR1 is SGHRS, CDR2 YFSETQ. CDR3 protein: CASSSGFTLNTEAFF. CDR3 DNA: TGCGCCAGCAGCTCGGGATTCACCCTAAACACTGAAGCTTTCTTT.

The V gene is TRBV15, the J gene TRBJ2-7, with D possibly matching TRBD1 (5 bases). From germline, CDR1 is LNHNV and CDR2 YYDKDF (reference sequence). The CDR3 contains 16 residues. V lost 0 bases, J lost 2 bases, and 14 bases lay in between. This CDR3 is CATSREAGSSPYEQYF. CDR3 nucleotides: TGTGCCACCAGCAGAGAGGCAGGGTCATCACCCTACGAGCAGTACTTC.

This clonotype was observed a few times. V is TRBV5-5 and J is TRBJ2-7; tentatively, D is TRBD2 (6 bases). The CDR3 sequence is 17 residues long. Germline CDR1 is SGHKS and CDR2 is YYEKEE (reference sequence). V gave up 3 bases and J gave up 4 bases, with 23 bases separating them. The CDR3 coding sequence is TGTGCCAGCAGCTCATCATTAGCGGCACAGTCTGTTTACGAGCAGTACTTC. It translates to CASSSSLAAQSVYEQYF.

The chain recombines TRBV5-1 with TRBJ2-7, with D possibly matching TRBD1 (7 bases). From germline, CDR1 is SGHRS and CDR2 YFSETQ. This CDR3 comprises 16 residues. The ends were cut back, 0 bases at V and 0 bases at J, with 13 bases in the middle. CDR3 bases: TGCGCCAGCAGCTTGGTACCGGAGGGGGCCTCCTACGAGCAGTACTTC. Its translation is CASSLVPEGASYEQYF.

CDR3 coding DNA: TGTGCCAGCAGCCAAGAGGACAGGGGTTTAGGCAAAAACATTCAGTACTTC. It encodes CASSQEDRGLGKNIQYF. The chain combines TRBV3-1 with TRBJ2-4, with TRBD1 matching over 9 bases. Per germline, CDR1 LGHDT and CDR2 YNNKEL (reference sequence). V lost 0 bases and J lost 3; bases outside the gene matches: 6. This CDR3 comprises 17 residues.

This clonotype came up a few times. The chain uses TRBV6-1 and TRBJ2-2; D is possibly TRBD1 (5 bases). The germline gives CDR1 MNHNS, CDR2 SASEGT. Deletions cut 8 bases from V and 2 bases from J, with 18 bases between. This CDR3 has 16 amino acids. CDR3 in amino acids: CASAFPGPFNTGELFF. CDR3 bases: TGTGCCAGCGCATTCCCAGGGCCCTTTAACACCGGGGAGCTGTTTTTT.

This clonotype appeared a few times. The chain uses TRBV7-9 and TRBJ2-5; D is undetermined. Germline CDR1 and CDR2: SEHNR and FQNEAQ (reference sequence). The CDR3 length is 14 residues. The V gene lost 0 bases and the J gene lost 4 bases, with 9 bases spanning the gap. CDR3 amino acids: CASSLAVLVETQYF. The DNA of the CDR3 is TGTGCCAGCAGCTTAGCCGTCCTTGTAGAGACCCAGTACTTC.

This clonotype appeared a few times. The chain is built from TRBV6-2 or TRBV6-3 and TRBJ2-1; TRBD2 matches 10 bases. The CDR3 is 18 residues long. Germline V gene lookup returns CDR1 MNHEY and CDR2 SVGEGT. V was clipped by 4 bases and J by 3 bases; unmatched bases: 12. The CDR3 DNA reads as TGTGCCAGCAGTTTTGACAGCGTACTAGCGGGGATCTACAATGAGCAGTTCTTC. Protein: CASSFDSVLAGIYNEQFF.